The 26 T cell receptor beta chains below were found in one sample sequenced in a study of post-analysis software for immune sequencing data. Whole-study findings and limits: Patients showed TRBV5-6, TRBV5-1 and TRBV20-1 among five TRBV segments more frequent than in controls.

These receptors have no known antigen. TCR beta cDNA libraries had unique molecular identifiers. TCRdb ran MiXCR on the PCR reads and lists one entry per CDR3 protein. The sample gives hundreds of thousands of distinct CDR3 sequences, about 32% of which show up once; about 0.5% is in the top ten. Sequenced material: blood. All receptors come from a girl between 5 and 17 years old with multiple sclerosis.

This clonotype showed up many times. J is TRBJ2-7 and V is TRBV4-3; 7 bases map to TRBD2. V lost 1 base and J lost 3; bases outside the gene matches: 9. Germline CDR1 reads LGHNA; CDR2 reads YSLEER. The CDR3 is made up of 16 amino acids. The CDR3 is CASSQGAGVAGYEQYF. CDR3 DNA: TGCGCCAGCAGCCAAGGGGCGGGGGTAGCAGGCTACGAGCAGTACTTC.

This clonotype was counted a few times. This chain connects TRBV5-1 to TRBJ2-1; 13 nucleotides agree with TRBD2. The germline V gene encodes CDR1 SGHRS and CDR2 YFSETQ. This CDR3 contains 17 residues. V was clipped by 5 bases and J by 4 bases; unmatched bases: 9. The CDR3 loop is CASRNRLAGGSYNEQFF. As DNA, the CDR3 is TGCGCCAGCAGAAATAGACTAGCGGGGGGTTCTTACAATGAGCAGTTCTTC.

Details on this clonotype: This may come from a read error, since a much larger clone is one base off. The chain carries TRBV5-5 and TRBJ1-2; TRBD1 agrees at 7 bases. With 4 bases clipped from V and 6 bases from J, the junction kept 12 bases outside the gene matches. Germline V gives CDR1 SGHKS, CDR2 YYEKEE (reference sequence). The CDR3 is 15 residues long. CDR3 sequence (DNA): TGTGCCAGCAGCGGTTGGGCAGGGGGGTCGGATGGCTACACCTTC. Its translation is CASSGWAGGSDGYTF.

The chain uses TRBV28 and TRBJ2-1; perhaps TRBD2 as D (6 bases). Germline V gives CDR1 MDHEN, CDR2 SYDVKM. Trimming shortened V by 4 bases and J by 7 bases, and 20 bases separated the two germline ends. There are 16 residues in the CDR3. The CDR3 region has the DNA TGTGCCAGCAGTTCCCCTTTTGCGGGGCGGACAAATGAGCAGTTCTTC. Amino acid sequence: CASSSPFAGRTNEQFF.

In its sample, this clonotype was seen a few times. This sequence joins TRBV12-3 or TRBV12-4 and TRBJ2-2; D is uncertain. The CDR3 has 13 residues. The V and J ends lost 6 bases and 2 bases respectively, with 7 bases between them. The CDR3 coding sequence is TGTGCCAGCAGGATCACTAACACCGGGGAGCTGTTTTTT. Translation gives CASRITNTGELFF.

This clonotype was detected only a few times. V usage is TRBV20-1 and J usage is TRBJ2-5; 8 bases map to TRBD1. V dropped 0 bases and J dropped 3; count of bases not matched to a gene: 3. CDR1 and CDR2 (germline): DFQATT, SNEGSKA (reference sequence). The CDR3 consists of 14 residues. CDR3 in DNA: TGCAGTGCTAGAGATGTGGACAGGGAAGAGACCCAGTACTTC. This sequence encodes CSARDVDREETQYF.

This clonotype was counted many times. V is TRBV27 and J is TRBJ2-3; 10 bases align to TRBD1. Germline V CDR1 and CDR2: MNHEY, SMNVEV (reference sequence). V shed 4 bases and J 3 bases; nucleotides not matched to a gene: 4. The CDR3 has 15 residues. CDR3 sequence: CASSWTGGRTDTQYF. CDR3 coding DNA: TGTGCCAGCAGTTGGACAGGGGGGAGGACAGATACGCAGTATTTT.

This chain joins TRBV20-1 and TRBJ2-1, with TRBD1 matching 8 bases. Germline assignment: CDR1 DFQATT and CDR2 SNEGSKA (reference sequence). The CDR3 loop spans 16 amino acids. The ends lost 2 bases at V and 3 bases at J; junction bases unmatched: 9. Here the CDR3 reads CSARNRDRIYYNEQFF. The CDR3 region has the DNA TGCAGTGCTAGAAACCGGGACAGGATATACTACAATGAGCAGTTCTTC.

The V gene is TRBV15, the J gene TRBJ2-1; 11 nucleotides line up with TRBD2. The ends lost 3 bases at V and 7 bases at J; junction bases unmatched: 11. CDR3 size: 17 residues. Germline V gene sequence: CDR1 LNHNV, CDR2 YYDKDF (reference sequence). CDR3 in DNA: TGTGCCACCAGCAGTAACAAGATAGCGGGGGGGAAGAATGAGCAGTTCTTC. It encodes CATSSNKIAGGKNEQFF.

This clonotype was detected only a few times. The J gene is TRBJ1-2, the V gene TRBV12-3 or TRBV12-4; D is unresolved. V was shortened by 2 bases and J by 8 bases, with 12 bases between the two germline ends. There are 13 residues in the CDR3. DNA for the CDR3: TGTGCCAGCAGTTTATCGCCGGGAGCAGGCTACACCTTC. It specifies CASSLSPGAGYTF.

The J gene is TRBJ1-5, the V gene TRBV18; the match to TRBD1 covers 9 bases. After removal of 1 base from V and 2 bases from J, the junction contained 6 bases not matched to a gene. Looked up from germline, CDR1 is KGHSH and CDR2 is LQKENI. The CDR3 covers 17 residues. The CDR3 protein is CASSPLGTGPGNQPQHF. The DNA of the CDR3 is TGTGCCAGCTCACCACTAGGGACAGGGCCGGGCAATCAGCCCCAGCATTTT. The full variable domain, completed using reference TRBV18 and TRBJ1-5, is NAGVMQNPRHLVRRRGQEARLRCSPMKGHSHVYWYRQLPEEGLKFMVYLQKENIIDESGMPKERFSAEFPKEGPSILRIQQVVRGDSAAYFCASSPLGTGPGNQPQHFGDGTRLSIL.

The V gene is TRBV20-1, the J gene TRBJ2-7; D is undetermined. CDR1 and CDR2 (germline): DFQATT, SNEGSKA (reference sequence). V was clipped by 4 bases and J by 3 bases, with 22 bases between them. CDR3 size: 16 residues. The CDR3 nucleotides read TGCAGTGCTACTGGACCGTGCGACCCCTCAATCTACGAGCAGTACTTC. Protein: CSATGPCDPSIYEQYF.

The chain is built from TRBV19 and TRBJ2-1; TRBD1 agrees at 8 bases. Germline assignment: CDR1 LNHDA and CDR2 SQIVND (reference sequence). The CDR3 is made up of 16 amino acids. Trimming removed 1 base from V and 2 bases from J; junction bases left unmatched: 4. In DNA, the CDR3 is TGTGCCAGTAGTATAGGGGAGACAGGGGCCTACAATGAGCAGTTCTTC. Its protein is CASSIGETGAYNEQFF.

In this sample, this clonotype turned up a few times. CDR3 in DNA: TGCGCCAGCAGCCATTCTACTCACACCTACGAGCAGTACTTC. Its protein is CASSHSTHTYEQYF. This chain joins TRBV4-3 and TRBJ2-5; D is undetermined. The J call may be wrong; the DNA end is better matched by TRBJ2-7. This CDR3 contains 14 residues. Germline-derived CDR1 and CDR2 are LGHNA and YSLEER.

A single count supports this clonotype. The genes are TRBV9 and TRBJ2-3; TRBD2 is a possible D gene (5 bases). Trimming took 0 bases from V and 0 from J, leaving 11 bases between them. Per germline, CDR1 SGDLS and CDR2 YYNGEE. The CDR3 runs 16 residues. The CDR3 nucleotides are TGTGCCAGCAGCGTAGGCGGGTACACTAGCACAGATACGCAGTATTTT. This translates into CASSVGGYTSTDTQYF.

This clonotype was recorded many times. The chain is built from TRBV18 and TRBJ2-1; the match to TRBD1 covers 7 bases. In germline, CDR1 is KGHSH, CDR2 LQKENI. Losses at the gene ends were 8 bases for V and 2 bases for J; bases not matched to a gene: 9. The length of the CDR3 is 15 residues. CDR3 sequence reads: CASSPRQGAYNEQFF. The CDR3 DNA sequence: TGTGCCAGCAGTCCCCGCCAGGGGGCCTACAATGAGCAGTTCTTC.

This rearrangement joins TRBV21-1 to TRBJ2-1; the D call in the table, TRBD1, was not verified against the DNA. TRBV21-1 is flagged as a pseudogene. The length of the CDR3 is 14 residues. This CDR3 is CASTRDRGRNEQFF. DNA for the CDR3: TGTGCCAGCACCCGGGACAGGGGGAGGAATGAGCAGTTCTTC.

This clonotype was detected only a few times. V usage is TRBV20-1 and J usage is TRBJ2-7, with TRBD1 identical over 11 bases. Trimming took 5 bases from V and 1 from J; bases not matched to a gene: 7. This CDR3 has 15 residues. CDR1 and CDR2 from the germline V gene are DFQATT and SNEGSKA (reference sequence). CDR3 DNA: TGCAGTGCTGGCACTGGGACAGGGGGATCCTACGAGCAGTACTTC. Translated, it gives CSAGTGTGGSYEQYF.

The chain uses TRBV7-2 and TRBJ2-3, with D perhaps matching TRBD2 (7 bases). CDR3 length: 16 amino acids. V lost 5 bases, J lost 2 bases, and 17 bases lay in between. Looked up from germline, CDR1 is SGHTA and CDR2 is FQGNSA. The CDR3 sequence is CASSRSGGAFTDTQYF. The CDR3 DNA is TGTGCCAGCAGCCGTAGTGGGGGGGCCTTCACAGATACGCAGTATTTT.

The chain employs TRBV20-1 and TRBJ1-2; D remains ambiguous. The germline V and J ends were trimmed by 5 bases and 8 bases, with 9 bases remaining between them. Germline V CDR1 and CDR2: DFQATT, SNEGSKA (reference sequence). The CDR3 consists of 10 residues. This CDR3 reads CSASEIGYTF. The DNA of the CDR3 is TGCAGTGCTTCTGAGATCGGCTACACCTTC.

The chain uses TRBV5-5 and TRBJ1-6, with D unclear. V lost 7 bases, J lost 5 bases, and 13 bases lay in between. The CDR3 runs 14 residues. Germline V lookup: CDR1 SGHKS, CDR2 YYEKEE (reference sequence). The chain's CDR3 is CASRRSGDNSPLHF. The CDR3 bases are TGTGCCAGCCGGAGATCGGGAGATAATTCACCCCTCCACTTT.

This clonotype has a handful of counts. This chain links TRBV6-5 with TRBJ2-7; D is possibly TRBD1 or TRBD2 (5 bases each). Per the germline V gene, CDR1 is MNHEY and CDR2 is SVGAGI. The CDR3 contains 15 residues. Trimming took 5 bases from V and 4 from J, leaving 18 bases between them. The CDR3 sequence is CASSPWDGLGYEQYF. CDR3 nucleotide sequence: TGTGCCAGCAGTCCCTGGGACGGCCTGGGGTACGAGCAGTACTTC.

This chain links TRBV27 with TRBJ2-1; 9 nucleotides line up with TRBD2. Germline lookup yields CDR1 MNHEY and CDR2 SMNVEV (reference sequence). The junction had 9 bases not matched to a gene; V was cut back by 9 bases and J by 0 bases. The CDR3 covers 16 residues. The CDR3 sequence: CASFPAGGSSYNEQFF. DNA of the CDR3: TGTGCCAGTTTCCCTGCGGGAGGGAGCTCCTACAATGAGCAGTTCTTC.

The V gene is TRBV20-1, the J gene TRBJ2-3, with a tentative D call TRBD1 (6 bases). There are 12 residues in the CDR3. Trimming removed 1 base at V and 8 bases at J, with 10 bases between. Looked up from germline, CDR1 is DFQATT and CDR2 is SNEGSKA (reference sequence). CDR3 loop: CSARGVGGTQYF. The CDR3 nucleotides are TGCAGTGCTAGAGGGGTAGGGGGTACGCAGTATTTT.

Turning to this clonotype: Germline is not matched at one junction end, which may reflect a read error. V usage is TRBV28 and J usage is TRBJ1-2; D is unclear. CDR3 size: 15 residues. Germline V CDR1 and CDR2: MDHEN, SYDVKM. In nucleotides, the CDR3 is TGTGCCAGCAGTCGACTCACTCAGCCCGTCTATGGCTGCACCTTC. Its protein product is CASSRLTQPVYGCTF.

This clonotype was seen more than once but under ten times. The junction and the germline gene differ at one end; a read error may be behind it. The CDR3 nucleotides read TGCAGCGCTGAAAACTCCTACGAGCAGTACTTC. The encoded protein is CSAENSYEQYF. The chain links TRBV29-1 to TRBJ2-7; no firm D call. This CDR3 region has 11 residues. Germline V gene data show CDR1 as SQVTM and CDR2 as ANQGSEA.